These T cell receptor beta chains were read from a single sample in a study of CDR3 diversity in severe acne. In TCRdb, the PCR reads were re-called with MiXCR into one record per CDR3 protein. The table includes more than 85,000 distinct CDR3 sequences, approximately 49% detected once. The sequenced sample consisted of blood. The receptors come from a male donor with severe acne vulgaris. Each CDR3 is given with its conserved first and last residue. A D gene is named only where the DNA matches it firmly. Clone size appears in some rows only: once, few, many, or a class for an expanded clone.

abundance | d_gene | j_gene | v_gene | CDR3aa | CDR3nt
many | TRBD1 | TRBJ1-5 | TRBV15 | CATTTGVSNQPQHF | TGTGCCACCACGACAGGGGTTAGCAATCAGCCCCAGCATTTT
NA | NA | TRBJ2-7 | TRBV14 | CASSQFSGDEQYF | TGTGCCAGCAGCCAGTTTAGTGGGGATGAGCAGTACTTC
medium-sized | NA | TRBJ1-6 | TRBV6-5 | CASSYVQGLGSPLHF | TGTGCCAGCAGTTACGTACAGGGCTTGGGCTCACCCCTCCACTTT
NA | TRBD1 | TRBJ2-5 | TRBV25-1 | CASLGQDPETQYF | TGTGCCAGCCTGGGACAGGACCCAGAGACCCAGTACTTC
many | NA | TRBJ1-2 | TRBV20-1 | CSASSTAIYGYTF | TGCAGTGCTAGTTCTACCGCCATCTATGGCTACACCTTC
NA | TRBD2 | TRBJ2-7 | TRBV20-1 | CSANVPGLAGGDEQYF | TGCAGTGCTAATGTTCCGGGACTAGCGGGAGGAGACGAGCAGTACTTC
NA | TRBD2 | TRBJ2-3 | TRBV7-8 | CASSLSSGLAGVLSTDTQYF | TGTGCCAGCAGCTTAAGTTCCGGACTAGCGGGAGTCCTCAGCACAGATACGCAGTATTTT
NA | TRBD2 | TRBJ2-7 | TRBV6-2/TRBV6-3 | CASSYSSSGTYLEQYF | TGTGCCAGCAGTTACTCTTCCAGCGGGACCTACCTCGAGCAGTACTTC
NA | TRBD2 | TRBJ2-3 | TRBV2 | CASKGTSGVGIKQYF | TGTGCCAGCAAGGGGACTAGCGGAGTGGGTATAAAGCAGTATTTT
NA | NA | TRBJ1-1 | TRBV7-7 | CASSVGGWEAFF | TGTGCTAGCAGCGTAGGAGGCTGGGAAGCTTTCTTT
many | NA | TRBJ1-6 | TRBV10-3 | CAISDVEGLYNSPLHF | TGTGCCATCAGTGATGTAGAGGGCCTCTATAATTCACCCCTCCACTTT
NA | NA | TRBJ1-1 | TRBV6-5 | CASNTGHENTEAFF | TGTGCCAGCAATACGGGACACGAGAACACTGAAGCTTTCTTT
few | TRBD1 | TRBJ1-3 | TRBV25-1 | CASSDIQGAGIPGNTIYF | TGTGCCAGCAGTGATATACAGGGGGCAGGGATCCCCGGAAACACCATATATTTT
few | NA | TRBJ2-1 | TRBV11-2 | CASSPLGFRSGNEQFF | TGTGCCAGCAGCCCGCTGGGATTTCGCTCAGGCAATGAGCAGTTCTTC
NA | NA | TRBJ2-6 | TRBV11-3 | CASSYDGANVLTF | TGTGCCAGCAGCTACGATGGGGCCAACGTCCTGACTTTC
NA | TRBD2 | TRBJ2-7 | TRBV10-3 | CASSGIYEQYF | TGTGCCTCTAGCGGGATCTACGAGCAGTACTTC
NA | TRBD1 | TRBJ1-2 | TRBV7-2 | CASTTGQGAALYGYTF | TGTGCCAGCACCACGGGACAGGGGGCGGCCTTATATGGCTACACCTTC
many | NA | TRBJ2-3 | TRBV20-1 | CSAPLSKADTQYF | TGCAGTGCTCCATTATCGAAGGCAGATACGCAGTATTTT
many | TRBD2 | TRBJ2-2 | TRBV4-1 | CASSRSPGTSSTGELFF | TGCGCCAGCAGCCGATCTCCCGGGACTAGCAGCACCGGGGAGCTGTTTTTT
many | NA | TRBJ1-5 | TRBV2 | CASINTRPYSNQPQHF | TGTGCCAGCATTAATACCAGACCCTATAGCAATCAGCCCCAGCATTTT
NA | TRBD1 | TRBJ1-2 | TRBV5-5 | CASSVGQGASGYTF | TGTGCCAGCAGCGTAGGTCAGGGGGCGTCGGGCTACACCTTC
NA | TRBD1 | TRBJ2-5 | TRBV19 | CASSGLTGTGQETQYF | TGTGCCAGTAGTGGATTAACCGGGACAGGCCAAGAGACCCAGTACTTC
many | TRBD1 | TRBJ1-2 | TRBV7-2 | CASSLRGRGYGYTF | TGTGCCAGCAGCCTCAGGGGGCGCGGCTATGGCTACACCTTC
few | NA | TRBJ2-7 | TRBV7-3 | CASRTYGAVAEQYF | TGTGCCAGCAGGACTTATGGAGCAGTAGCCGAGCAGTACTTC
NA | NA | TRBJ2-7 | TRBV7-9 | CAISDSHEQYF | TGTGCCATCAGTGACAGCCACGAGCAGTACTTC
few | NA | TRBJ1-2 | TRBV4-3 | CASSQVRRKTGTNYGYTF | TGCGCCAGCAGCCAAGTACGGAGAAAAACAGGGACTAACTATGGCTACACCTTC
few | TRBD1 | TRBJ2-7 | TRBV12-3/TRBV12-4 | CASSRDRGQYEQYF | TGTGCCAGCAGTCGGGACAGGGGGCAGTACGAGCAGTACTTC
NA | TRBD1 | TRBJ2-2 | TRBV29-1 | CSEYCTGGNTGELFF | TGCAGCGAGTATTGCACAGGGGGCAACACCGGGGAGCTGTTTTTT
NA | NA | TRBJ2-7 | TRBV28 | CASSFYGGEQYF | TGTGCCAGCAGTTTTTATGGGGGCGAGCAGTACTTC
NA | NA | TRBJ2-7 | TRBV6-4 | CASTGNRGLLGRQYGQYF | TGTGCCAGCACGGGTAACAGGGGACTTTTAGGCCGACAATACGGGCAGTACTTC
NA | TRBD1 | TRBJ1-2 | TRBV2 | CASSPTLTGTTYGYTF | TGTGCCAGCAGCCCAACCCTGACAGGGACGACCTATGGCTACACCTTC
NA | NA | TRBJ2-5 | TRBV15 | CATSREGQETQYF | TGTGCCACCAGCAGAGAGGGACAAGAGACCCAGTACTTC
NA | NA | TRBJ2-7 | TRBV11-1 | CASSLEGGDEQYF | TGTGCCAGCAGCTTAGAGGGGGGCGACGAGCAGTACTTC
many | NA | TRBJ2-7 | TRBV5-1 | CASSRDWGSEQYF | TGCGCCAGCTCCCGGGACTGGGGGTCCGAGCAGTACTTC
NA | TRBD1 | TRBJ2-7 | TRBV2 | CASSPQGTEYEQYF | TGTGCCAGCTCACCACAGGGGACCGAATACGAGCAGTACTTC
few | TRBD1 | TRBJ1-4 | TRBV10-3 | CAISETRQGAFATNEKLFF | TGTGCCATCAGTGAGACCCGACAGGGGGCTTTCGCAACTAATGAAAAACTGTTTTTT
NA | TRBD1 | TRBJ2-7 | TRBV10-3 | CAIRDRGTNYEQYF | TGTGCCATCAGGGACAGGGGGACGAACTACGAGCAGTACTTC
NA | NA | TRBJ1-2 | TRBV5-4 | CASSPSGLLANYGYTF | TGTGCCAGCAGCCCGTCCGGACTGTTAGCTAACTATGGCTACACCTTC
few | TRBD1 | TRBJ1-4 | TRBV7-9 | CASSPRQGGYEKLFF | TGTGCCAGCAGCCCAAGACAGGGGGGTTATGAAAAACTGTTTTTT
many | NA | TRBJ2-3 | TRBV28 | CASSLKEGPADTQYF | TGTGCCAGCAGTTTAAAGGAGGGCCCTGCTGATACGCAGTATTTT
few | NA | TRBJ1-4 | TRBV18 | CASSPLGGEKLFF | TGTGCCAGCTCACCACTGGGGGGTGAAAAACTGTTTTTT
medium-sized | TRBD2 | TRBJ2-1 | TRBV5-1 | CASSLTSGYHNEQFF | TGCGCCAGCAGCTTGACTAGCGGTTACCACAATGAGCAGTTCTTC
NA | NA | TRBJ1-1 | TRBV19 | CASSIGAGTEAFF | TGTGCCAGTAGTATAGGCGCAGGCACTGAAGCTTTCTTT
NA | TRBD1 | TRBJ1-2 | TRBV29-1 | CSVVDRADYGYTF | TGCAGCGTCGTGGACAGGGCGGACTATGGCTACACCTTC
many | TRBD1 | TRBJ2-7 | TRBV4-3 | CASSHYLGQGSYEQYF | TGCGCCAGCAGCCATTACCTCGGACAGGGTTCCTACGAGCAGTACTTC
many | NA | TRBJ2-1 | TRBV7-2 | CASARRVRDEQFF | TGTGCCAGCGCCCGGAGGGTCCGGGATGAGCAGTTCTTC
NA | TRBD2 | TRBJ2-7 | TRBV12-5 | CGTQGSGSYEQYF | TGTGGTACGCAGGGGAGCGGGAGTTACGAGCAGTACTTC
few | NA | TRBJ1-1 | TRBV25-1 | CASSLGPEEAFF | TGTGCCAGCAGTTTAGGACCAGAAGAAGCTTTCTTT
many | TRBD1 | TRBJ2-1 | TRBV19 | CASRFTGGYNERFF | TGTGCCAGTAGGTTCACAGGGGGCTACAATGAGCGGTTCTTC